One and the same sample provided the 24 T cell receptor beta chains below, sequenced in a study of human T cells and chemical hapten exposure. The time point was: patch test 2, 6 weeks after DPC sensitization. As to treatment: therapeutic diphenylcyclopropenone sensitization with weekly scalp DPC. Using its own MiXCR run on the RACE reads, TCRdb lists one record per CDR3 protein. Found here are 350,000 to 400,000 distinct CDR3 sequences, 6% to 7% of them singletons; the top ten hold around 6%. The sample in question was whole blood, obtained in connection with sensitization to the hapten diphenylcyclopropenone (DPC). The receptors originated from a woman aged 18-29 years with alopecia areata. Some clones in this sample may be carry-over from other donors' samples.

In this sample, this clonotype turned up many times. The gene calls are TRBV20-1 and TRBJ1-6; tentatively, D is TRBD1 (6 bases). This CDR3 has 15 amino acids. CDR1 DFQATT and CDR2 SNEGSKA come from the germline V gene (reference sequence). Trimming took off 1 base at V and 5 bases at J, with 12 bases between the two ends. The CDR3 sequence is CSARAGGQDNSPLHF. CDR3 in DNA: TGCAGTGCTAGAGCCGGGGGGCAGGATAATTCACCCCTCCACTTT.

This clonotype has a handful of counts. The chain links TRBV4-1 to TRBJ1-1; D is perhaps TRBD1 (6 bases). CDR1 and CDR2 (germline): MGHRA, YSYEKL. This CDR3 has 15 residues. Deletions cut 5 bases from V and 3 bases from J, with 16 bases between. In DNA, the CDR3 is TGCGCCAGCAGCTTAAAACAGGGAAGGGACACTGAAGCTTTCTTT. It is translated as CASSLKQGRDTEAFF.

This clonotype was seen many times. The chain employs TRBV5-1 and TRBJ1-6; D is uncertain. Germline CDR1 reads SGHRS; CDR2 reads YFSETQ. Trimming cost V 4 bases and J 4 bases, with 9 bases left between them. The CDR3 has 14 residues. The CDR3 region has the DNA TGCGCCAGCAGCCCGGACGGGTATAATTCACCCCTCCACTTT. It codes for CASSPDGYNSPLHF.

This clonotype was seen a handful of times. The gene calls are TRBV3-1 and TRBJ1-1; D gene ambiguous. Trimming took 4 bases from V and 9 from J, leaving 12 bases between them. Germline lookup yields CDR1 LGHDT and CDR2 YNNKEL (reference sequence). The CDR3 totals 12 residues. The CDR3 bases are TGTGCCAGCAGCCGAGGGCTCGACAAAGCTTTCTTT. It encodes CASSRGLDKAFF.

Ten or more counts support this clonotype. The rearrangement uses TRBV12-3 or TRBV12-4 and TRBJ2-3; a weak D match, TRBD1 (5 bases). This CDR3 has 15 residues. Trimming stripped 3 bases from V and 1 base from J, with 11 bases between. The DNA of the CDR3 is TGTGCCAGCAGTTTGGACGGCAGGGGCACAGATACGCAGTATTTT. It encodes CASSLDGRGTDTQYF.

The table lists this clonotype with many counts. The DNA of the CDR3 is TGTGCCAGCAGCCCCACCGCGGGGGACACTGAAGCTTTCTTT. This encodes CASSPTAGDTEAFF. The rearrangement uses TRBV3-1 and TRBJ1-1; maybe TRBD1 (5 bases). Trimming took off 4 bases at V and 3 bases at J, with 12 bases between the two ends. CDR1 is LGHDT, CDR2 YNNKEL, per germline (reference sequence). This CDR3 region has 14 residues.

V is TRBV5-6 and J is TRBJ2-3; the match to TRBD2 covers 7 bases. The CDR3 runs 13 residues. Per the germline V gene, CDR1 is SGHDT and CDR2 is YYEEEE. The CDR3 DNA reads as TGTGCGAGCGTGAGCGGGGGCACAGATACGCAGTATTTT. Amino acids: CASVSGGTDTQYF.

This rearrangement joins TRBV12-3 or TRBV12-4 to TRBJ1-5; D possibly corresponds to TRBD1 (5 bases). V gave up 6 bases and J gave up 7 bases, with 13 bases separating them. The CDR3 extends over 13 amino acids. The CDR3 here is CASSLNRQQPQHF. CDR3 nucleotide sequence: TGTGCCAGCAGCCTGAACAGGCAACAGCCCCAGCATTTT.

This clonotype was seen many times. The V call is TRBV10-3, the J call TRBJ1-5; D unclear. Looked up from germline, CDR1 is ENHRY and CDR2 is SYGVKD. V was shortened by 6 bases and J by 0 bases, with 9 bases between the two germline ends. The CDR3 runs to 14 residues. The CDR3 nucleotides are TGTGCCATCAGCCCAAATTATAGCAATCAGCCCCAGCATTTT. Amino acids: CAISPNYSNQPQHF.

This clonotype has a count of ten or more. This chain joins TRBV6-2 or TRBV6-3 and TRBJ1-2; unclear D gene. Per the germline V gene, CDR1 is MNHEY and CDR2 is SVGEGT. V was clipped by 0 bases and J by 4 bases, with 12 bases between them. The CDR3 has 15 residues. CDR3 nucleotides: TGTGCCAGCAGTTACTCCGGGGTTCCCGGCTATGGCTACACCTTC. It yields the protein CASSYSGVPGYGYTF.

The sample holds many counts of this clonotype. The rearrangement joins TRBV23-1 to TRBJ2-3; 8 positions agree with TRBD2. TRBV23-1 is an open reading frame, and its role is uncertain. J lost 3 bases, V lost 7 bases, and 9 bases had no gene match. The CDR3 length is 15 residues. Here the CDR3 reads CASISLAGWTDTQYF. The CDR3 DNA sequence: TGCGCCAGCATCTCCCTAGCGGGTTGGACAGATACGCAGTATTTT.

This clonotype showed up many times. This sequence joins TRBV11-3 and TRBJ2-2, with no clear D. There are 17 residues in the CDR3. Germline loops: CDR1 SGHNT, CDR2 YENEEA. The V and J ends lost 3 bases and 3 bases respectively, with 17 bases between them. The CDR3 nucleotides read TGTGCCAGCAGCTTGAAGATTGGACCGACCTACACCGGGGAGCTGTTTTTT. It translates to CASSLKIGPTYTGELFF.

CDR3 nucleotide sequence: TGTGCCAGCGCCAGAACTGCCTCCTACGAGCAGTACTTC. Its translation is CASARTASYEQYF. The genes are TRBV7-9 and TRBJ2-7; D gene uncertain. V dropped 8 bases and J dropped 0 bases, with 11 bases sitting between them. The length of the CDR3 is 13 residues. Germline assignment: CDR1 SEHNR and CDR2 FQNEAQ (reference sequence).

This chain connects TRBV7-2 to TRBJ2-3, with TRBD2 matching over 10 bases. CDR3 length: 19 residues. Germline-derived CDR1 and CDR2 are SGHTA and FQGNSA. The trim removed 5 bases at V and 3 bases at J, leaving 17 bases unmatched. CDR3 amino acids: CASSRAALAGIGRTDTQYF. CDR3 coding DNA: TGTGCCAGCAGCCGGGCGGCACTAGCGGGGATTGGGAGGACAGATACGCAGTATTTT.

The chain uses TRBV24-1 and TRBJ1-1, with TRBD1 matching 7 bases. The CDR3 sequence is 13 residues long. Trimming cost V 4 bases and J 7 bases; bases outside gene matches: 5. Germline CDR1 and CDR2: KGHDR and SFDVKD. In DNA form, the CDR3 reads TGTGCCACCAGTGACTTAAACAGGGGTGAAGCTTTCTTT. It is translated as CATSDLNRGEAFF.

The V call is TRBV20-1, the J call TRBJ2-1, with D perhaps matching TRBD2 (6 bases). Trimming removed 5 bases from V and 5 bases from J, with 16 bases in between. Germline V gene lookup returns CDR1 DFQATT and CDR2 SNEGSKA (reference sequence). CDR3 size: 14 residues. The CDR3 protein is CSARAGTVNNEQFF. CDR3 nucleotides: TGCAGTGCTCGCGCCGGGACTGTTAACAATGAGCAGTTCTTC.

The chain recombines TRBV12-5 with TRBJ1-3, with D hard to call. The CDR3 consists of 14 residues. V dropped 8 bases and J dropped 0 bases, with 11 bases sitting between them. The germline CDR1 and CDR2 sequences are LGHNT and FRNRAP. CDR3 loop: CASIGPGSGNTIYF. DNA for the CDR3: TGTGCTAGTATTGGGCCAGGCTCTGGAAACACCATATATTTT.

This clonotype was detected ten times or more. The rearrangement links TRBV11-2 to TRBJ1-2, with 8 bases matching TRBD1. V dropped 1 base and J dropped 7; count of bases not matched to a gene: 5. Germline V gene sequence: CDR1 SGHAT, CDR2 FQNNGV. The CDR3 loop spans 14 amino acids. The CDR3 reads CASSLGGQGSGYTF. CDR3 nucleotide sequence: TGTGCCAGCAGCTTAGGCGGACAGGGCTCTGGCTACACCTTC.

This clonotype was seen at least ten times. V usage is TRBV2 and J usage is TRBJ1-1; no definite D call. The CDR3 has 14 amino acids. The germline CDR1 and CDR2 sequences are SNHLY and FYNNEI. Trimming pared 4 bases from V and 4 bases from J, leaving 13 bases between. The CDR3 nucleotides are TGTGCCAGCAGTGCGTTGGAGAGTGGCACTGAAGCTTTCTTT. Protein sequence: CASSALESGTEAFF.

The gene calls are TRBV4-1 and TRBJ1-1; possible D gene TRBD1, 6 bases. The CDR3 is made up of 13 amino acids. V was trimmed by 8 bases and J by 1 base, leaving 11 bases between them. Germline values: CDR1 MGHRA, CDR2 YSYEKL. In DNA, the CDR3 is TGCGCCAGCCGAGGGGGGTCGAACACTGAAGCTTTCTTT. As protein: CASRGGSNTEAFF.

This clonotype came up a few times. DNA for the CDR3: TGTGCCATCAGCACAGGGACCGGGCAGTACTTC. Its protein is CAISTGTGQYF. The V gene is TRBV10-3, the J gene TRBJ2-7; perhaps TRBD1 as D (6 bases). The CDR3 length is 11 residues. Germline lookup yields CDR1 ENHRY and CDR2 SYGVKD. Trimming took 6 bases from V and 9 from J, leaving 12 bases between them.

This clonotype was counted ten times or more. V is TRBV6-5 and J is TRBJ2-2, with D maybe TRBD1 (6 bases). Between the trimmed V and J ends, which lost 6 bases and 7 bases, there was a span of 24 bases. In germline, CDR1 is MNHEY, CDR2 SVGAGI. CDR3 size: 17 residues. CDR3 nucleotide sequence: TGTGCCAGCAGCCGAACAGGGTCCCTAATCACCGGCGGGGAGCTGTTTTTT. Translated: CASSRTGSLITGGELFF.

This clonotype showed up just a few times. The chain employs TRBV7-9 and TRBJ1-3, with D unclear. Between the trimmed V and J ends, which lost 6 bases and 0 bases, there was a span of 12 bases. Germline V CDR1 and CDR2: SEHNR, FQNEAQ (reference sequence). CDR3 length: 15 residues. The CDR3 DNA reads as TGTGCCAGCAGAGAAGGACGGTACTCTGGAAACACCATATATTTT. It translates to CASREGRYSGNTIYF.

This clonotype was picked up a small number of times. One end of the junction fails to match germline, which may point to a read error. This rearrangement joins TRBV6-6 to TRBJ1-4, with unresolved D. Germline lookup yields CDR1 MNHNY and CDR2 SVGAGI (reference sequence). CDR3 length: 11 amino acids. The DNA of the CDR3 is TGTGCCAGCACCCTTAATGAAAATCTGTTTTTT. It encodes CASTLNENLFF.